The clone carrying this TCR beta chain showed up just once. Ages ranged from about 18 to 89 years, with residence in 24 US areas. The data derive from a study of blood T cell repertoires in COVID-19. Method: immunoSEQ multiplex PCR; TCRdb's copy keeps in-frame clones and lacks some. The repertoire holds 200,000 to 250,000 clones, with about four fifths as singletons. CDR3 length: 14 residues. Per germline, CDR1 SGDLS and CDR2 YYNGEE. With 6 bases clipped from V and 8 bases from J, the junction kept 11 bases outside the gene matches. This TCR was sampled from a man aged 55 to 70 who had recovered from COVID-19. The source material was PBMCs or T cells enriched from blood (not recorded which). The gene calls are TRBV9 and TRBJ1-2; 9 bases agree with TRBD1. Written as DNA, the CDR3 is TGTGCCAGCACTCTTTTACAGGGGGCGAGCGGCTACACCTTC. Protein product: CASTLLQGASGYTF.